Listed here are 27 T cell receptor beta chains from one sample, sequenced in a study of cytomegalovirus exposure and HLA in healthy donors. PCR amplification relied on 60 Vbeta primers (plus 13 Jbeta primers). Profiled with immunoSEQ multiplex PCR; TCRdb holds only in-frame clones, not every one. The table records 99,000 or so clones, over 75% of them present only once. The sample was PBMCs. The origin of the receptors is a female donor in good health and CMV-seropositive.

J is TRBJ1-4 and V is TRBV14; TRBD1 aligns across 7 bases. The CDR3 is 19 residues long. CDR1 is SGHDN, CDR2 FVKESK, per germline. The V segment lost 1 base and the J segment 3 bases; nucleotides outside the gene matches: 14. CDR3 sequence: CASSQAYRWGDRSNEKLFF. In DNA form, the CDR3 reads TGTGCCAGCAGCCAAGCCTACCGTTGGGGGGACAGATCTAATGAAAAACTGTTTTTT.

The chain recombines TRBV5-1 with TRBJ2-3; TRBD2 aligns across 8 bases. The length of the CDR3 is 17 residues. Germline CDR1 reads SGHRS; CDR2 reads YFSETQ. Losses at the gene ends were 1 base for V and 2 bases for J; bases not matched to a gene: 9. The CDR3 coding sequence is TGCGCCAGCAGCTTGTCCGGGAGGGTCCCGAACACAGATACGCAGTATTTT. Translation gives CASSLSGRVPNTDTQYF.

This chain uses TRBV4-2 with TRBJ2-5; tentatively, D is TRBD2 (5 bases). The germline V gene encodes CDR1 LGHNA and CDR2 YNFKEQ. Trimming cost V 1 base and J 5 bases, with 8 bases left between them. This CDR3 is 13 amino acids long. CDR3 in amino acids: CASSQGSGETQYF. CDR3 bases: TGTGCCAGCAGCCAAGGCTCGGGGGAGACCCAGTACTTC.

This chain connects TRBV10-3 to TRBJ2-3, with 8 nucleotides matching TRBD2. The CDR3 totals 15 residues. CDR1 is ENHRY and CDR2 is SYGVKD in the germline V gene. V gave up 5 bases and J gave up 2 bases; unmatched junction bases: 6. The CDR3 protein is CAISSLAELTDTQYF. The CDR3 bases are TGTGCCATCAGTTCACTAGCGGAACTCACAGATACGCAGTATTTT.

J is TRBJ1-3 and V is TRBV10-1; the D is unclear. V lost 3 bases and J lost 2, with 8 bases in between. Germline-derived CDR1 and CDR2 are WNHNN and SYGVQD (reference sequence). The CDR3 is 14 amino acids. Here the CDR3 DNA reads TGCGCCAGCAGTGACTCGGTTGCTGGAAACACCATATATTTT. This encodes CASSDSVAGNTIYF.

The gene calls are TRBV5-1 and TRBJ2-5; D remains ambiguous. Germline CDR1 reads SGHRS; CDR2 reads YFSETQ. V was clipped by 1 base and J by 1 base, with 8 bases between them. The CDR3 is 14 residues long. The chain's CDR3 is CASSLPTRQETQYF. The CDR3 region has the DNA TGCGCCAGCAGCTTGCCCACACGCCAAGAGACCCAGTACTTC.

The chain is built from TRBV4-1 and TRBJ2-7, with 9 bases matching TRBD2. V gave up 1 base and J gave up 11 bases; unmatched junction bases: 12. This CDR3 is built from 15 residues. The germline V gene encodes CDR1 MGHRA and CDR2 YSYEKL. CDR3 residues: CASSQAGSGRCKEYF. The CDR3 DNA is TGCGCCAGCAGCCAAGCAGGGAGCGGGAGGTGCAAAGAGTACTTC.

This clone turned up a few times. The chain employs TRBV2 and TRBJ1-1, with a possible D match to TRBD1 (6 bases). The CDR3 is 12 residues long. Germline V gene lookup returns CDR1 SNHLY and CDR2 FYNNEI. V lost 9 bases and J lost 1, with 9 bases in between. The CDR3 loop is CASSQGNTEAFF. The CDR3 DNA sequence: TGTGCCAGTTCACAGGGGAACACTGAAGCTTTCTTT.

This clone was detected once. The chain couples TRBV4-2 to TRBJ2-1; the match to TRBD2 covers 13 bases. Germline V lookup: CDR1 LGHNA, CDR2 YNFKEQ. The CDR3 runs to 17 residues. Germline trimming cut 4 bases from V and 10 bases from J; bases unmatched to any gene: 13. The CDR3 DNA sequence: TGTGCCAGCAGCCCAACCGGGACTAGCGGGGAGGCACGGGAGCAGTTCTTC. Encoded protein: CASSPTGTSGEAREQFF.

J is TRBJ1-3 and V is TRBV28; possible D gene TRBD1, 6 bases. CDR1 is MDHEN, CDR2 SYDVKM, per germline. V gave up 6 bases and J gave up 2 bases, with 14 bases separating them. This CDR3 contains 15 residues. In nucleotides, the CDR3 is TGTGCCAGCAGACCCCAGGGGCCCGCTGGAAACACCATATATTTT. Translating gives CASRPQGPAGNTIYF.

Points on this clone: Its ends do not fully match the called genes, so a read error is possible. The V and J genes are TRBV7-9 and TRBJ2-7, with D uncertain. Looked up from germline, CDR1 is SEHNR and CDR2 is FQNEAQ (reference sequence). CDR3 size: 12 residues. CDR3 sequence: CSSMGRANEQYF. The CDR3 bases are TGTTCCAGCATGGGCCGAGCCAACGAGCAGTACTTC. The whole variable domain, remainder taken from reference TRBV7-9 and TRBJ2-7, is DTGVSQNPRHKITKRGQNVTFRCDPISEHNRLYWYRQTLGQGPEFLTYFQNEAQLEKSRLLSDRFSAERPKGSFSTLEIQRTEQGDSAMYLCSSMGRANEQYFGPGTRLTVT.

The chain links TRBV5-1 to TRBJ2-3, with 14 positions matching TRBD2. Germline lookup yields CDR1 SGHRS and CDR2 YFSETQ. After removal of 0 bases from V and 3 bases from J, the junction contained 3 bases not matched to a gene. The CDR3 runs 17 residues. This chain's CDR3 is CASSLGLAGGPTDTQYF. DNA for the CDR3: TGCGCCAGCAGCTTGGGACTAGCGGGGGGGCCTACAGATACGCAGTATTTT. Filled out from reference TRBV5-1 and TRBJ2-3, the complete variable domain reads KAGVTQTPRYLIKTRGQQVTLSCSPISGHRSVSWYQQTPGQGLQFLFEYFSETQRNKGNFPGRFSGRQFSNSRSEMNVSTLELGDSALYLCASSLGLAGGPTDTQYFGPGTRLTVL.

This clone occurred once. V and J are TRBV4-2 and TRBJ2-1; 9 bases are a match to TRBD1. The germline V gene encodes CDR1 LGHNA and CDR2 YNFKEQ. Trimming cost V 0 bases and J 10 bases; bases outside gene matches: 7. The CDR3 spans 15 residues. Here the CDR3 DNA reads TGTGCCAGCAGCCAAGATTTGGGACAGGGAATGGAGCAGTTCTTC. It translates to CASSQDLGQGMEQFF.

The CDR3 sequence: CASSARTGGSNTEAFF. The DNA of the CDR3 is TGTGCCAGCAGCGCCCGGACAGGGGGAAGTAACACTGAAGCTTTCTTT. V and J are TRBV13 and TRBJ1-1; 10 nucleotides line up with TRBD1. The CDR3 has 16 residues. In germline, CDR1 is PRHDT, CDR2 FYEKMQ (reference sequence). Losses at the gene ends were 5 bases for V and 2 bases for J; bases not matched to a gene: 8.

The chain couples TRBV5-1 to TRBJ1-1; 8 bases fit TRBD1. Trimming cost V 2 bases and J 0 bases; bases outside gene matches: 9. Germline lookup yields CDR1 SGHRS and CDR2 YFSETQ. The CDR3 is 17 amino acids. CDR3 protein: CASSLKRQGSMNTEAFF. In nucleotides, the CDR3 is TGCGCCAGCAGCTTAAAACGACAGGGGTCTATGAACACTGAAGCTTTCTTT.

The genes are TRBV5-1 and TRBJ2-2, with 9 nucleotides matching TRBD1. Germline CDR1 SGHRS, CDR2 YFSETQ. J was trimmed by 7 bases and V by 2 bases; bases with no gene match: 3. The length of the CDR3 is 14 residues. The CDR3 DNA sequence: TGCGCCAGCAGCTTACAGGGGGCCAGCGGGGAGCTGTTTTTT. Translating it yields CASSLQGASGELFF.

This chain joins TRBV5-4 and TRBJ1-2; D may be TRBD1 (5 bases). The germline CDR1 and CDR2 sequences are SGHNT and YYREEE (reference sequence). V was pared by 0 bases and J by 3 bases, with 12 bases between. The CDR3 runs to 15 residues. The CDR3 protein is CASSLGQSQDYGYTF. The CDR3 nucleotides are TGTGCCAGCAGCTTGGGACAGTCACAGGACTATGGCTACACCTTC.

The CDR3 region is CASSLARRDTEAFF. The CDR3 region has the DNA TGCGCCAGCAGCTTGGCCCGAAGAGACACTGAAGCTTTCTTT. The chain employs TRBV5-1 and TRBJ1-1; D not resolved. The CDR3 is made up of 14 amino acids. Germline CDR1 and CDR2: SGHRS and YFSETQ. The V end was cut by 0 bases, the J end by 3 bases, with 9 bases between. Full variable domain (rest looked up from reference TRBV5-1 and TRBJ1-1): KAGVTQTPRYLIKTRGQQVTLSCSPISGHRSVSWYQQTPGQGLQFLFEYFSETQRNKGNFPGRFSGRQFSNSRSEMNVSTLELGDSALYLCASSLARRDTEAFFGQGTRLTVV.

This clone has more than one count but fewer than ten. The chain couples TRBV6-1 to TRBJ2-7; 7 nucleotides line up with TRBD1. The CDR3 extends over 15 amino acids. Germline CDR1 MNHNS, CDR2 SASEGT. The V gene end was trimmed by 7 bases and the J gene end by 1 base; junction bases not matched to a gene: 10. CDR3 sequence: CASTLQGEGSYEQYF. CDR3 DNA: TGTGCCAGCACCTTGCAGGGGGAAGGATCCTACGAGCAGTACTTC.

CDR3 amino acids: CASSFPPEETQYF. In DNA, the CDR3 is TGTGCCAGCAGCTTCCCTCCGGAGGAGACCCAGTACTTC. The V gene is TRBV5-6, the J gene TRBJ2-5; D is ambiguous. Germline V lookup: CDR1 SGHDT, CDR2 YYEEEE. V gave up 2 bases and J gave up 5 bases, with 10 bases separating them. This CDR3 contains 13 residues.

This chain uses TRBV6-1 with TRBJ2-7; 8 bases match TRBD1. The germline gives CDR1 MNHNS, CDR2 SASEGT. Germline trimming cut 8 bases from V and 3 bases from J; bases unmatched to any gene: 12. CDR3 length equals 15 residues. In DNA form, the CDR3 reads TGTGCCAGCCGGCCCTCGGGACAGGCAATCTACGAGCAGTACTTC. Its translation is CASRPSGQAIYEQYF.

In its sample, this clone was seen a few times. V usage is TRBV19 and J usage is TRBJ2-5; 8 bases match TRBD1. J was trimmed by 4 bases and V by 6 bases; bases with no gene match: 4. The germline V gene has CDR1 LNHDA and CDR2 SQIVND (reference sequence). The length of the CDR3 is 13 residues. CDR3 region: CASRAGGTETQYF. The CDR3 DNA is TGTGCCAGTAGGGCAGGGGGCACAGAGACCCAGTACTTC.

The table lists this clone with a count of one. The rearrangement joins TRBV6-6 to TRBJ2-4; 9 nucleotides line up with TRBD2. This CDR3 has 12 residues. The trim removed 7 bases at V and 6 bases at J, leaving 1 base unmatched. The germline V gene encodes CDR1 MNHNY and CDR2 SVGAGI (reference sequence). CDR3 coding DNA: TGTGCCAGCAAAGCGGGGGGAAACATTCAGTACTTC. It encodes CASKAGGNIQYF.

The chain has TRBV12-5 and TRBJ1-1; D is unresolved. This CDR3 region has 12 residues. Germline V lookup: CDR1 LGHNT, CDR2 FRNRAP. V was shortened by 1 base and J by 8 bases, with 8 bases between the two germline ends. The DNA of the CDR3 is TGTGCTAGTGGTTTGGCGGGAACCGAAGCTTTCTTT. Protein: CASGLAGTEAFF.

This sequence joins TRBV10-2 and TRBJ2-7; TRBD1 might be the D (6 bases). The CDR3 is 12 amino acids. Germline CDR1 is WSHSY and CDR2 is SAAADI. V was pared by 8 bases and J by 0 bases, with 8 bases between. The chain's CDR3 is CASQDSSYEQYF. As DNA, the CDR3 is TGCGCCAGCCAGGACAGCTCCTACGAGCAGTACTTC.

The rearrangement links TRBV7-2 to TRBJ2-2; 10 bases align to TRBD1. This CDR3 has 18 amino acids. Germline V gene data show CDR1 as SGHTA and CDR2 as FQGNSA. After removal of 2 bases from V and 8 bases from J, the junction contained 14 bases not matched to a gene. Here the CDR3 reads CASSLRVPGQGSSGELFF. The CDR3 DNA is TGTGCCAGCAGCTTACGAGTCCCGGGACAGGGGTCGTCTGGGGAGCTGTTTTTT.

Only a few counts were recorded for this clone. The rearrangement joins TRBV7-2 to TRBJ1-6; D might be TRBD1 (6 bases). The CDR3 length is 13 residues. Trimming cost V 4 bases and J 10 bases, with 11 bases left between them. CDR1 SGHTA and CDR2 FQGNSA come from the germline V gene. CDR3 in amino acids: CASSYRVESPLHF. CDR3 DNA sequence: TGTGCCAGCAGCTACAGGGTGGAGTCACCCCTCCACTTT.